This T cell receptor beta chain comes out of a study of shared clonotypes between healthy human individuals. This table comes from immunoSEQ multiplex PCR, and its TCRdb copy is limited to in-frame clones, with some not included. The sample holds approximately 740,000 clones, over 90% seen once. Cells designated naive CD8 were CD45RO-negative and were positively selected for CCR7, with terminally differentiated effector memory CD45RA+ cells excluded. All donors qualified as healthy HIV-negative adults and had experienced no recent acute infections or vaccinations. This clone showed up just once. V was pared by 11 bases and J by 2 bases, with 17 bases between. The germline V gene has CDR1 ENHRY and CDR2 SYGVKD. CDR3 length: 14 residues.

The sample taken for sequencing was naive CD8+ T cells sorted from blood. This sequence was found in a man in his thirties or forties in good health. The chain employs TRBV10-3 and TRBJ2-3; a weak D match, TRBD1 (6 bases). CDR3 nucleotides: TGTGCCGGCGGCCTAGGACAGAACACAGATACGCAGTATTTT. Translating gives CAGGLGQNTDTQYF.